This TCR beta chain was recovered during a study of blood T cell repertoires in COVID-19. Across the whole study: Acute and convalescent COVID-19 specimens originated in the United States, Italy and Spain. Nucleic acid was either cDNA or gDNA, and it came from T cells, B-cell-depleted T cells, or PBMCs.

Clones were read by immunoSEQ multiplex PCR, and TCRdb kept only the in-frame ones, dropping some. The data hold 200,000 to 250,000 clones, with 82% observed a single time. Seattle-derived patients entered the study during active infection and were followed longitudinally. Germline V CDR1 and CDR2: LGHNA, YSLEER. The V end was cut by 3 bases, the J end by 0 bases, with 15 bases between. This CDR3 region has 17 residues. This sequence was found in a woman in her seventies with COVID-19, enrolled during active disease. V usage is TRBV4-3 and J usage is TRBJ1-5, with D perhaps matching TRBD1 (6 bases). Material for sequencing was peripheral blood. The CDR3 loop reads CASSHSTSRGSNQPQHF. As DNA, the CDR3 is TGCGCCAGCAGCCATAGTACCTCCAGGGGTAGCAATCAGCCCCAGCATTTT.